The 20 T cell receptor beta chains in this list originate from one sample, sequenced in a study of control samples from healthy donors and cancer patients. The method was immunoSEQ multiplex PCR; TCRdb's version includes in-frame clones alone and lacks a portion of them. The table has about 120,000 clones, 80% to 90% seen once. Sample: blood. The receptor set was obtained from a man over 45 in good health.

The chain links TRBV12-3 or TRBV12-4 to TRBJ1-1, with unresolved D. There are 12 residues in the CDR3. The V gene lost 3 bases and the J gene lost 11 bases, with 13 bases spanning the gap. CDR3 in amino acids: CASSFPGTSAFF. CDR3 nucleotide sequence: TGTGCCAGCAGTTTTCCAGGCACATCGGCTTTCTTT.

The chain combines TRBV2 with TRBJ1-1, with D unresolved. V lost 4 bases to trimming and J lost 6 bases, with 15 bases between them. The length of the CDR3 is 14 residues. The germline V gene encodes CDR1 SNHLY and CDR2 FYNNEI. This chain's CDR3 is CASSVGPSRAEAFF. The CDR3 DNA follows: TGTGCCAGCAGTGTGGGCCCCAGTCGGGCTGAAGCTTTCTTT.

This clone has more than one count but fewer than ten. The chain employs TRBV27 and TRBJ1-5; 7 positions match TRBD1. Germline V gene sequence: CDR1 MNHEY, CDR2 SMNVEV (reference sequence). The CDR3 length is 14 residues. V gave up 8 bases and J gave up 2 bases; unmatched junction bases: 6. The CDR3 sequence: CASSGQTGNQPQHF. CDR3 coding DNA: TGTGCCAGCTCGGGACAGACTGGCAATCAGCCCCAGCATTTT.

The V and J genes are TRBV7-8 and TRBJ2-2; D not certain. Trimming shortened V by 1 base and J by 6 bases, and 12 bases separated the two germline ends. CDR1 and CDR2 from the germline V gene are SGHVS and FQNEAQ. The CDR3 length is 15 residues. CDR3 loop: CASSLGWGNAGELFF. Here the CDR3 DNA reads TGTGCCAGCAGCTTAGGATGGGGAAACGCCGGGGAGCTGTTTTTT.

This clone showed up just once. This chain joins TRBV24-1 and TRBJ2-3; no clear D. Trimming pared 3 bases from V and 0 bases from J, leaving 12 bases between. This CDR3 is 16 amino acids long. Germline loops: CDR1 KGHDR, CDR2 SFDVKD. The CDR3 DNA sequence: TGTGCCACCAGTGATCCGCGGAAGTTGAGCACAGATACGCAGTATTTT. Its protein product is CATSDPRKLSTDTQYF.

The chain is built from TRBV12-3 or TRBV12-4 and TRBJ2-7, with a possible D match to TRBD1 (5 bases). Trimming took off 2 bases at V and 3 bases at J, with 5 bases between the two ends. The CDR3 sequence is 12 residues long. CDR3: CASSLQGYEQYF. Written as DNA, the CDR3 is TGTGCCAGCAGTTTACAGGGCTACGAGCAGTACTTC.

The V call is TRBV5-4, the J call TRBJ2-6; 8 bases fit TRBD1. Per germline, CDR1 SGHNT and CDR2 YYREEE (reference sequence). The CDR3 contains 18 residues. The J segment lost 0 bases and the V segment lost 1 base, leaving 6 bases of the junction unmatched. CDR3 sequence (DNA): TGTGCCAGCAGCTTGTCCGGACAGGGACTCTCTGGGGCCAACGTCCTGACTTTC. Amino acid sequence: CASSLSGQGLSGANVLTF.

The J gene is TRBJ2-7, the V gene TRBV6-5; the match to TRBD1 covers 10 bases. This CDR3 spans 14 amino acids. The trim removed 5 bases at V and 4 bases at J, leaving 5 bases unmatched. CDR1 and CDR2 (germline): MNHEY, SVGAGI. The DNA for the CDR3 is TGTGCCAGCAGTCCCGGGACAGGGGAGTACGAGCAGTACTTC. This sequence encodes CASSPGTGEYEQYF.

This rearrangement joins TRBV20-1 to TRBJ1-1; D remains ambiguous. Germline V lookup: CDR1 DFQATT, CDR2 SNEGSKA (reference sequence). The CDR3 loop spans 12 amino acids. Deletions cut 3 bases from V and 0 bases from J, with 5 bases between. CDR3 sequence (DNA): TGCAGTGCTAGTGGACTGAACACTGAAGCTTTCTTT. As protein: CSASGLNTEAFF.

CDR3 protein: CASGTGSNEQYF. For the CDR3, the DNA is TGTGCCAGCGGAACAGGGTCCAACGAGCAGTACTTC. The chain joins TRBV12-3 or TRBV12-4 to TRBJ2-7, with a tentative D call TRBD1 (6 bases). V was clipped by 8 bases and J by 5 bases, with 13 bases between them. This CDR3 is 12 amino acids long.

This sequence joins TRBV7-2 and TRBJ1-5; TRBD1 matches 10 bases. CDR3 size: 16 residues. The germline CDR1 and CDR2 sequences are SGHTA and FQGNSA. The junction had 5 bases not matched to a gene; V was cut back by 0 bases and J by 6 bases. This chain's CDR3 is CASSLARDRGSQPQHF. The DNA for the CDR3 is TGTGCCAGCAGCTTAGCCCGGGACAGGGGATCTCAGCCCCAGCATTTT.

The V gene is TRBV27, the J gene TRBJ1-2, with D possibly being TRBD1 (5 bases). Germline CDR1 and CDR2: MNHEY and SMNVEV (reference sequence). V lost 2 bases, J lost 6 bases, and 10 bases lay in between. The CDR3 has 13 amino acids. CDR3 sequence (DNA): TGTGCCAGCAGTTTAAAGGAGGGACATGGCTACACCTTC. It is translated as CASSLKEGHGYTF.

The sample holds a few counts of this clone. The chain combines TRBV19 with TRBJ1-5; D is unclear. Per germline, CDR1 LNHDA and CDR2 SQIVND (reference sequence). This CDR3 spans 14 amino acids. Trimming stripped 1 base from V and 1 base from J, with 5 bases between. The CDR3 sequence is CASSIVGSNQPQHF. DNA of the CDR3: TGTGCCAGTAGTATAGTAGGGAGCAATCAGCCCCAGCATTTT.

The V gene is TRBV10-2, the J gene TRBJ1-2; no reliable D call. From germline, CDR1 is WSHSY and CDR2 SAAADI. V dropped 0 bases and J dropped 8 bases, with 10 bases sitting between them. The CDR3 consists of 13 residues. This chain's CDR3 is CASSESEERGYTF. CDR3 in DNA: TGCGCCAGCAGTGAGTCCGAGGAGCGAGGCTACACCTTC.

The count of this clone is one. The CDR3 bases are TGTGCCAGCTCAGAACAGGGGGGATACACTGAAGCTTTCTTT. This translates into CASSEQGGYTEAFF. V usage is TRBV25-1 and J usage is TRBJ1-1; TRBD1 agrees at 8 bases. The CDR3 has 14 residues. Germline V gene sequence: CDR1 MGHDK, CDR2 SYGVNS. V gave up 8 bases and J gave up 3 bases; unmatched junction bases: 8.

This clone was observed once. The V and J genes are TRBV5-6 and TRBJ2-7, with 7 bases that match TRBD1. V shed 1 base and J 3 bases; nucleotides not matched to a gene: 7. CDR3 length: 15 amino acids. The germline gives CDR1 SGHDT, CDR2 YYEEEE. This chain's CDR3 is CASSLKPGGGYEQYF. The CDR3 nucleotides are TGTGCCAGCAGCTTGAAGCCAGGGGGTGGCTACGAGCAGTACTTC.

The chain has TRBV29-1 and TRBJ1-3; tentative D call: TRBD1 (6 bases). V was cut by 6 bases and J by 0 bases, with 15 bases left in between. The CDR3 totals 15 residues. Per the germline V gene, CDR1 is SQVTM and CDR2 is ANQGSEA. The chain's CDR3 is CSVSLGANSGNTIYF. CDR3 sequence (DNA): TGCAGCGTCTCTCTGGGGGCGAACTCTGGAAACACCATATATTTT.

This clone was counted many times. V and J are TRBV5-6 and TRBJ1-6; 7 bases are shared with TRBD1. The CDR3 is made up of 14 amino acids. V shed 4 bases, J shed 7 bases, and the junction held 5 bases outside the gene matches. Germline lookup yields CDR1 SGHDT and CDR2 YYEEEE. CDR3: CASSAGTANSPLHF. CDR3 DNA: TGTGCCAGCAGCGCCGGGACAGCGAATTCACCCCTCCACTTT.

The chain carries TRBV29-1 and TRBJ2-1, with 7 nucleotides matching TRBD1. This CDR3 spans 18 amino acids. V shed 3 bases, J shed 5 bases, and the junction held 19 bases outside the gene matches. Germline values: CDR1 SQVTM, CDR2 ANQGSEA. This chain's CDR3 is CSVEAQGVVSLSNNEQFF. The CDR3 DNA sequence: TGCAGCGTTGAGGCCCAGGGGGTGGTTAGTTTATCTAACAATGAGCAGTTCTTC.

This chain links TRBV12-3 or TRBV12-4 with TRBJ2-5, with D unclear. The V end was cut by 8 bases, the J end by 1 base, with 11 bases between. This CDR3 contains 13 residues. The CDR3 here is CASGGFFQETQYF. The CDR3 bases are TGTGCCAGCGGCGGTTTTTTCCAAGAGACCCAGTACTTC.